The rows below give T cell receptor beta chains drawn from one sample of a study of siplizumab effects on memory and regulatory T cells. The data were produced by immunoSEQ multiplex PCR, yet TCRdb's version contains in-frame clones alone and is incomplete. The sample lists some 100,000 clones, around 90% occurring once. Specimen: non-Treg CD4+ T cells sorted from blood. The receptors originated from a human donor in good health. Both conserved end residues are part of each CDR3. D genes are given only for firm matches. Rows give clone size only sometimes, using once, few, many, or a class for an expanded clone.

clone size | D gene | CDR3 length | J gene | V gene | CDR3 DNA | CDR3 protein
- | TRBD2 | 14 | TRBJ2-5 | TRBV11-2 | TGTGCCAGCAGACAAACGGGAGGGCAAGAGACCCAGTACTTC | CASRQTGGQETQYF
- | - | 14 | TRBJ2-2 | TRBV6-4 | TGTGCCAGCAGGGAGGGAGTAAGGACCGGGGAGCTGTTTTTT | CASREGVRTGELFF
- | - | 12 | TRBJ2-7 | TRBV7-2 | TGTGCCAGCAGCTTATCGTGGGACGAGCAGTACTTC | CASSLSWDEQYF
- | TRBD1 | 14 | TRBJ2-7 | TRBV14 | TGTGCCAGCAGCCGCGGACAGGGGACCTACGAGCAGTACTTC | CASSRGQGTYEQYF
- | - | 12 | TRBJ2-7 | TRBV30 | TGTGCCTCTTCACGGGGGTTCTACGAGCAGTACTTC | CASSRGFYEQYF
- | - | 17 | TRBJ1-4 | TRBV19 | TGTGCCAGTAGTGAGGGGCGGAGAAGGTCAACTAATGAAAAACTGTTTTTT | CASSEGRRRSTNEKLFF
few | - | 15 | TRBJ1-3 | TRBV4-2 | TGTGCCAGCAGCCAAGGCGGCAGTCGAGGAAACACCATATATTTT | CASSQGGSRGNTIYF
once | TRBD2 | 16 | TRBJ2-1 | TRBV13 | TGTGCCAGCAGCGAAAGCGGGAGGGTTGGCTGGAATGAGCAGTTCTTC | CASSESGRVGWNEQFF
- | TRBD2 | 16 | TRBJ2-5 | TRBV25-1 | TGTGCCAGCAGTAAATATATGCTAGCGGGATCGGAGACCCAGTACTTC | CASSKYMLAGSETQYF
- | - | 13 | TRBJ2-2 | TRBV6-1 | TGTGCCAGCAGTGCAACAGGGACCGGGGAGCTGTTTTTT | CASSATGTGELFF
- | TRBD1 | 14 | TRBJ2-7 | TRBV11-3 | TGTGCCAGCAGCTTAGGCGGGACAGGCTACGAGCAGTACTTC | CASSLGGTGYEQYF
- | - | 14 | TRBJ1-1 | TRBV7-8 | TGTGCCAGCAGCGAGGACAGCTGGGGCACTGAAGCTTTCTTT | CASSEDSWGTEAFF
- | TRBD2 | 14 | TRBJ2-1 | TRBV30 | TGTGCCTCCCTAAGCGGGAGTCCCTACAATGAGCAGTTCTTC | CASLSGSPYNEQFF
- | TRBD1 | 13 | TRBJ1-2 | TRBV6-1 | TGTGCCAGCAGTTTTCCCAGGGGGGGAGGCTACACCTTC | CASSFPRGGGYTF
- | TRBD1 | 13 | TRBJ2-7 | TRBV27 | TGTGCCAGCAGTGGACAGGGTTTCCACGAGCAGTACTTC | CASSGQGFHEQYF
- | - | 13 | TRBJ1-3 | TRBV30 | TGTGCCTGGAGTGTACGTGGGGGAAACACCATATATTTT | CAWSVRGGNTIYF
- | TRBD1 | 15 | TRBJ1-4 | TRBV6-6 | TGTGCCAGCAGTACGTACGGGACAGGGGATGAAAAACTGTTTTTT | CASSTYGTGDEKLFF
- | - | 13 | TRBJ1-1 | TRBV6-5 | TGTGCCAGCAGTTACTCAAAGAACACTGAAGCTTTCTTT | CASSYSKNTEAFF
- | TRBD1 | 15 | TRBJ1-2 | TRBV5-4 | TGTGCCAGCAGCCCCTGGAGTACAGGGGGGAATGGCTACACCTTC | CASSPWSTGGNGYTF
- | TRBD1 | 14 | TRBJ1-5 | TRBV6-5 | TGTGCCAGCAGTTACCAGGGGACAGGGGAGCCCCAGCATTTT | CASSYQGTGEPQHF
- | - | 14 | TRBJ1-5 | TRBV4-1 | TGCGCCAGCCGAGGGCGGGGATTTAATCAGCCCCAGCATTTT | CASRGRGFNQPQHF
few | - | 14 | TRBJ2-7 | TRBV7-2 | TGTGCCAGCAGCGGATGGGGGGATCCCTACGAGCAGTACTTC | CASSGWGDPYEQYF
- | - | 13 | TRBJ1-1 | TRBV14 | TGTGCCAGTACCCGGGGACCGAACACTGAAGCTTTCTTT | CASTRGPNTEAFF
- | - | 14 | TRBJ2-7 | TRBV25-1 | TGTGCCCGCCGTAGAGCCCCAGAAATCTACGAGCAGTACTTC | CARRRAPEIYEQYF
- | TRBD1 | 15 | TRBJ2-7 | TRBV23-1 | TGCGCCAGCAGGAACAGGGACAGGGAAACCTACGAGCAGTACTTC | CASRNRDRETYEQYF
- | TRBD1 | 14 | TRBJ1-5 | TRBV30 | TGTGCCTGGAGCCAAACAGGGGGCGGTCAGCCCCAGCATTTT | CAWSQTGGGQPQHF
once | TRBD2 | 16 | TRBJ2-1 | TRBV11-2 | TGTGCCAGCTGTCCCATAGCGGGAGGACGGTTCCATGAGCAGTTCTTC | CASCPIAGGRFHEQFF
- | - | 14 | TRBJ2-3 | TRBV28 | TGTGCCAGCAGCGCCCCAGGGGTTACAGATACGCAGTATTTT | CASSAPGVTDTQYF
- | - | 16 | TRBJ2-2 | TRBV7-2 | TGTGCCAGCAGCCCTCGGCGGGGAGAGAACACCGGGGAGCTGTTTTTT | CASSPRRGENTGELFF
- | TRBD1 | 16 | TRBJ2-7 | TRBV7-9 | TGTGCCAGCAGCTTAGGGGGGACAGGGGGAACCTACGAGCAGTACTTC | CASSLGGTGGTYEQYF
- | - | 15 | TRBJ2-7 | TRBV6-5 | TGTGCCAGCAGATCTACTAGGGAAACCAACTACGAGCAGTACTTC | CASRSTRETNYEQYF
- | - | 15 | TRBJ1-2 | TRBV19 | TGTGCCAGTAGTACCACAGTAACCAAAACGTATGGCTACACCTTC | CASSTTVTKTYGYTF
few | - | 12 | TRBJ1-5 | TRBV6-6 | TGTGCCAGCAGTTACTCGGTTCAGCCCCAGCATTTT | CASSYSVQPQHF
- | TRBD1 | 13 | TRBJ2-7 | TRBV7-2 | TGTGCCAGCAGCAACGACAGGGTCGGCGAGCAGTACTTC | CASSNDRVGEQYF
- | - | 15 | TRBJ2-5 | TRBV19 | TGTGCCAGTAGTTTAGGTCCGCTCCTAGGAGAGACCCAGTACTTC | CASSLGPLLGETQYF
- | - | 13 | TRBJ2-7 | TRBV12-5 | TGTGCTAGTGCCGCCTATCCCAGATACGAGCAGTACTTC | CASAAYPRYEQYF
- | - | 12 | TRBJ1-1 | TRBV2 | TGTGCCAGCACGGGGGCAGGCACTGAAGCTTTCTTT | CASTGAGTEAFF
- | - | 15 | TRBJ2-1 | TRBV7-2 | TGTGCCAGCAGCTTAGCCAGCGGACCATACAATGAGCAGTTCTTC | CASSLASGPYNEQFF
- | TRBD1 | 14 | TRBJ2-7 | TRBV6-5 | TGTGCCAGCAGTTACAGGACAGGCTCCTACGAGCAGTACTTC | CASSYRTGSYEQYF
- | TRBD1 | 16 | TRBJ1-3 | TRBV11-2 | TGTGCCAGCAGCTTCCAGACAGGGATCGCTGGAAACACCATATATTTT | CASSFQTGIAGNTIYF
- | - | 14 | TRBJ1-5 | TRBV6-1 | TGTGCCACCTACCTGTACAGGGGCAATCAGCCCCAGCATTTT | CATYLYRGNQPQHF
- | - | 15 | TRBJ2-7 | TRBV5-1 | TGCGCCAGCAGCCCGGGACACCCGACCGTCTACGAGCAGTACTTC | CASSPGHPTVYEQYF
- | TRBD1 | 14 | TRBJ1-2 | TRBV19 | TGTGCCAGTAGCGCCAGGGGGTCTAACTATGGCTACACCTTC | CASSARGSNYGYTF
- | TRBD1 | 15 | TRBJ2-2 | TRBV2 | TGTGCCAGCAGGGACTCAGGGGGCGCGGTCGGGGAGCTGTTTTTT | CASRDSGGAVGELFF
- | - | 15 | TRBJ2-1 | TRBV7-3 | TGTGCCAGCAGCACCACAAGGGTGGGGTACGATGAGCAGTTCTTC | CASSTTRVGYDEQFF
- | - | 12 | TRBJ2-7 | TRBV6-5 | TGTGCCAGCAGGCCAGGAGAGCCCGAGCAGTACTTC | CASRPGEPEQYF